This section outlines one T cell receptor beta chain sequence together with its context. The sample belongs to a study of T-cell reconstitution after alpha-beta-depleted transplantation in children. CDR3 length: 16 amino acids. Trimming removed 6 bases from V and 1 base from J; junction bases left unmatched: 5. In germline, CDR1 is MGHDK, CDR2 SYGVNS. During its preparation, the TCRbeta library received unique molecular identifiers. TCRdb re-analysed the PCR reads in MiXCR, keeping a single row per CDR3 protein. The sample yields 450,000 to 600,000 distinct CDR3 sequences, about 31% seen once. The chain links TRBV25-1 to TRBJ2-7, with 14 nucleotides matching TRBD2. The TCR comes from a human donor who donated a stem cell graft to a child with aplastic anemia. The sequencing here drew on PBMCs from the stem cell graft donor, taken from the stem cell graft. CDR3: CASSGRLAGGSYEQYF. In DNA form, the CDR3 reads TGTGCCAGCAGCGGAAGACTAGCGGGAGGGTCCTACGAGCAGTACTTC.